These 9 T cell receptor beta chains were all obtained from the same sample, sequenced in a study of cytomegalovirus exposure and HLA in healthy donors. PCR employed 60 Vbeta and 13 Jbeta primers. Repertoires were generated with immunoSEQ multiplex PCR, while TCRdb's copy carries only in-frame clones and drops some. The sample has approximately 45,000 clones. Sequenced: PBMCs. Receptors originate from a male donor in good health and CMV-seronegative.

The chain carries TRBV18 and TRBJ2-3; 7 bases map to TRBD1. The V gene's germline CDR1 is KGHSH and CDR2 LQKENI. V lost 3 bases to trimming and J lost 2 bases; unmatched junction nucleotides: 5. The CDR3 consists of 15 residues. The CDR3 DNA reads as TGTGCCAGCTCACCTCAGACAGGGATCACAGATACGCAGTATTTT. Translation: CASSPQTGITDTQYF.

Comment on this clone: At the DNA level, this CDR3 is encoded by other sequences in the same sample as well. The V call is TRBV7-9, the J call TRBJ2-7; 9 nucleotides align to TRBD1. The length of the CDR3 is 15 residues. With 5 bases clipped from V and 2 bases from J, the junction kept 7 bases outside the gene matches. Germline CDR1 and CDR2: SEHNR and FQNEAQ (reference sequence). CDR3 sequence reads: CASSRRTGDPYEQYF. In DNA form, the CDR3 reads TGTGCCAGCAGCCGGCGGACAGGGGACCCCTACGAGCAGTACTTC.

The chain uses TRBV12-2 and TRBJ2-3; TRBD2 is taken as the D call from the table, unchecked against the DNA. TRBV12-2 has pseudogene status. The CDR3 is made up of 17 amino acids. CDR3: CASRLKLAGAKGDTQYF. The CDR3 DNA reads TGTGCAAGTCGCTTAAAACTAGCGGGAGCGAAAGGAGATACGCAGTATTTT.

V is TRBV11-2 and J is TRBJ1-1; D is possibly TRBD1 (5 bases). The CDR3 loop spans 14 amino acids. Trimming shortened V by 1 base and J by 0 bases, and 6 bases separated the two germline ends. Germline loops: CDR1 SGHAT, CDR2 FQNNGV. In DNA, the CDR3 is TGTGCCAGCAGCTTAGGCAGGGTGAACACTGAAGCTTTCTTT. This codes for CASSLGRVNTEAFF.

The chain employs TRBV5-1 and TRBJ2-3; 7 positions match TRBD2. The germline gives CDR1 SGHRS, CDR2 YFSETQ. The CDR3 spans 14 residues. Trimming at V came to 4 bases and at J to 5 bases, leaving 7 bases not matched to a gene. The CDR3, as DNA: TGCGCCAGCAGCCCAACCTTAGCGGGAGATACGCAGTATTTT. It translates to CASSPTLAGDTQYF.

The chain links TRBV13 to TRBJ1-2; 9 positions agree with TRBD1. Looked up from germline, CDR1 is PRHDT and CDR2 is FYEKMQ (reference sequence). The CDR3 consists of 14 residues. V shed 4 bases, J shed 4 bases, and the junction held 4 bases outside the gene matches. The CDR3: CASSSGQGIYGYTF. The CDR3 nucleotides read TGTGCCAGCAGCTCCGGACAGGGGATCTATGGCTACACCTTC.

V gene TRBV4-3 combines with J gene TRBJ2-5; TRBD2 aligns across 7 bases. V dropped 0 bases and J dropped 5; count of bases not matched to a gene: 6. This CDR3 spans 15 amino acids. CDR1 and CDR2 (germline): LGHNA, YSLEER. This chain's CDR3 is CASSQEKRDGETQYF. The CDR3, as DNA: TGCGCCAGCAGCCAAGAGAAGCGGGATGGGGAGACCCAGTACTTC.

The V call is TRBV5-1, the J call TRBJ1-4, with 10 bases aligning to TRBD1. Germline CDR1 reads SGHRS; CDR2 reads YFSETQ. The CDR3 length is 16 residues. With V trimmed by 0 bases and J by 8 bases, 7 bases remained unmatched. In DNA, the CDR3 is TGCGCCAGCAGCTTGGCCCCGACAGGGGGCGGCGAAAAACTGTTTTTT. It encodes CASSLAPTGGGEKLFF.

V usage is TRBV6-5 and J usage is TRBJ2-5, with TRBD2 identical over 11 bases. CDR3 size: 14 residues. V dropped 6 bases and J dropped 5; count of bases not matched to a gene: 5. CDR1 is MNHEY and CDR2 is SVGAGI in the germline V gene. CDR3 sequence reads: CASRLAGVGETQYF. The CDR3 nucleotides read TGTGCCAGCAGACTAGCGGGAGTCGGGGAGACCCAGTACTTC.